The present TCR beta chain was sequenced within a study of shared clonotypes between healthy human individuals. Study conclusions and caveats: Generation of non-shared clonotypes was less probable than generation of clonotypes shared by all four donors. Naive CD4 clonotypes overlapped across a few donors at roughly 5%.

Deletions cut 4 bases from V and 2 bases from J, with 15 bases between. From germline, CDR1 is MGHRA and CDR2 YSYEKL. This CDR3 contains 15 residues. Naive CD8 cells were CD45RO-negative, positively selected for CCR7, excluding terminally differentiated effector memory CD45RA+ cells. Concerning this clone itself: Its antigen is unidentified.

Sequenced by immunoSEQ multiplex PCR; TCRdb stores in-frame clones only, minus some. The sample includes around 2.1 million clones, roughly 91% of them seen just once. The rearrangement joins TRBV4-1 to TRBJ2-7; unclear D gene. Material for sequencing was naive CD8+ T cells from PBMCs. The receptor comes from a man aged 18 to 30 in good health. Some clones in this sample may be carry-over from other donors' samples. This CDR3 is CASSPSRLQPYEQYF. CDR3 DNA sequence: TGCGCCAGCAGCCCATCCAGGCTCCAACCCTACGAGCAGTACTTC.